Listed here is a single T cell receptor (beta chain). The data were produced by immunoSEQ multiplex PCR, yet TCRdb's version contains in-frame clones alone and is incomplete. The table includes some 400,000 clones, approximately 95% detected once. This record comes from a study of shared T cell receptors in the human thymus. Trimming cost V 10 bases and J 2 bases, with 14 bases left between them. CDR1 MDHEN and CDR2 SYDVKM come from the germline V gene. CDR3 length: 13 amino acids. V gene TRBV28 combines with J gene TRBJ1-2; possible D gene TRBD1, 6 bases. This clonotype was obtained from a human donor. Material: thymocytes. CDR3 protein: CATLARGNYGYTF. Here the CDR3 DNA reads TGTGCCACCCTAGCTAGGGGGAACTATGGCTACACCTTC.